The entry below describes one T cell receptor (beta chain). These data originate in a study of blood T cell repertoires in COVID-19. Study-wide background: Donors in the United States, Italy and Spain gave samples during acute or convalescent COVID-19. PBMCs, B-cell-depleted T cells, or T cells were the source of the cDNA or gDNA that made up the material.

TCRdb keeps only in-frame clones here, not all; method: immunoSEQ multiplex PCR. Among about 150,000 clones listed, about 83% were seen once. A Seattle source enrolled patients during active infection and followed them longitudinally. This receptor was taken from a woman between 55 and 75 years old with COVID-19, enrolled during active disease. The sample taken for sequencing was peripheral blood.

This CDR3 is CASSLEGASNEKLFF. CDR3 sequence (DNA): TGTGCCAGCAGCTTGGAGGGGGCGTCTAATGAAAAACTGTTTTTT. V gene TRBV5-6 combines with J gene TRBJ1-4; 7 bases match TRBD1. CDR1 and CDR2 (germline): SGHDT, YYEEEE. The junction had 2 bases not matched to a gene; V was cut back by 0 bases and J by 3 bases. The length of the CDR3 is 15 residues.